This TCR beta chain was observed in a study of blood T cell repertoires in COVID-19. Background on the study: Material from acute and convalescent COVID-19 was sourced from the United States, Italy and Spain.

Method: immunoSEQ multiplex PCR; TCRdb's copy keeps in-frame clones and lacks some. Among roughly 150,000 clones, approximately 91% were seen once, and the ten largest hold roughly 4.5%. Enrolled during active infection, Seattle patients were then followed longitudinally. CDR3 length: 16 residues. Trimming at V came to 4 bases and at J to 4 bases, leaving 7 bases not matched to a gene. Germline-derived CDR1 and CDR2 are LNHDA and SQIVND (reference sequence). The chain has TRBV19 and TRBJ2-2, with 9 bases that match TRBD2. The sequencing input was peripheral blood. This clonotype was sampled from a man between 18 and 29 years old with COVID-19, enrolled during active disease. The CDR3 DNA reads TGTGCCAGTAGTAAACTAGCGGGCCAGTCCACCGGGGAGCTGTTTTTT. Its protein product is CASSKLAGQSTGELFF.